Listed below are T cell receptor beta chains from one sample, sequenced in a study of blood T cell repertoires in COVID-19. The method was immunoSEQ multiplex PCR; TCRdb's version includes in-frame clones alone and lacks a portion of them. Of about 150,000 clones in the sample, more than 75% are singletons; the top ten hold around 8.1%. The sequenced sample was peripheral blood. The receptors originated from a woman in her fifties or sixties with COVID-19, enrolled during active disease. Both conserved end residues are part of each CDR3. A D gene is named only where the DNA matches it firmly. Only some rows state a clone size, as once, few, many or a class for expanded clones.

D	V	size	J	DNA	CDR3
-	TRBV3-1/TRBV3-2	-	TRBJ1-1	TGTGCCAGCAGCCAAGTTCGAGGGTTAATAGCTTTCTTT	CASSQVRGLIAFF
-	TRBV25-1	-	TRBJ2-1	TGTGCCAGCACGCCAGGGATCAAATGGAATGAGCAGTTCTTC	CASTPGIKWNEQFF
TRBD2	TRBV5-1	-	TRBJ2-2	TGCGCCAGCAGCCCTGGACTAGCGGGGGCCGCGAACACCGGGGAGCTGTTTTTT	CASSPGLAGAANTGELFF
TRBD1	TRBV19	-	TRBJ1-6	TGTGCCAGTAGTATGGGGCGCCCGGGGACAGGTTTCTATAATTCACCCCTCCACTTT	CASSMGRPGTGFYNSPLHF
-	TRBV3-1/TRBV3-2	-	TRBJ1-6	TGTGCCAGCAGCCAAGGGGACTTTTATAATTCACCCCTCCACTTT	CASSQGDFYNSPLHF
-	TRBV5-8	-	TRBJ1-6	TGTGCCAGCAGCTTGGTGGGTTTAGGAGGGCTTTCCTCACCCCTCCACTTT	CASSLVGLGGLSSPLHF
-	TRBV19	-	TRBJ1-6	TGTGCCAGCGGGCTTCCCCAGGGCCCTTCACCCCTCCACTTT	CASGLPQGPSPLHF
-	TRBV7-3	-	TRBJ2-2	TGTGCCAGCAGCACGACAGTCGCGAACACCGGGGAGCTGTTTTTT	CASSTTVANTGELFF
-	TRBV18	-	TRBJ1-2	TGTGCCAGCTCACCTTTCCCCCCGACATCTCAGATTGACTATGGCTACACCTTC	CASSPFPPTSQIDYGYTF
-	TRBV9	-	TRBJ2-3	TGTGCCAGCAGCGGTACTAGCTCAGATACGCAGTATTTT	CASSGTSSDTQYF
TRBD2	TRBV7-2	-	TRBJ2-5	TGTGCCAGCAGCTTAGCGCGGGCTAGCGGGGAGACCCAGTACTTC	CASSLARASGETQYF
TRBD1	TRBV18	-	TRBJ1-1	TGTGCCAGCTCACCGACAAAACAGGGGGACACTGAAGCTTTCTTT	CASSPTKQGDTEAFF
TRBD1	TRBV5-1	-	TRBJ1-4	TGCGCCAGCAGCGGGCGGACAGGGGAGGACGAAAAACTGTTTTTT	CASSGRTGEDEKLFF
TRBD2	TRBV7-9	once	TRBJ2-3	TGTGCCAGCAGCCAGTTACGGGAGGCTAGCACAGATACGCAGTATTTT	CASSQLREASTDTQYF
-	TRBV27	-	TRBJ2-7	TGTGCCAGCAGTTTTTTCGGTAGTCCCTACGAGCAGTACTTC	CASSFFGSPYEQYF
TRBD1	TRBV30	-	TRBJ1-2	TGTGCCTGGAGTTATACAGGGGGTGACTATGGCTACACCTTC	CAWSYTGGDYGYTF
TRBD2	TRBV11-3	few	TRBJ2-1	TGTGCCAGCAGCCCCGGGGGGGTAGCTTTCGATGAGCAGTTCTTC	CASSPGGVAFDEQFF
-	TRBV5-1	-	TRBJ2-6	TGCGCCAGCAGCTTGGTATGGTCAGAGGGATCTGGGGCCAACGTCCTGACTTTC	CASSLVWSEGSGANVLTF
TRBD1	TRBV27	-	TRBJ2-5	TGTGCCAGCAGTCCTCCCGGACAGGCCGGGGAGACCCAGTACTTC	CASSPPGQAGETQYF
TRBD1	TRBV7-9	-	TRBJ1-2	TGTGCCAGCAGCCCCACAGGGGCGGGCTACACCTTC	CASSPTGAGYTF
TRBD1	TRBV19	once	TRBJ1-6	TGTGCCAGTAGCATACAGGGGAGCAATTCACCCCTCCACTTT	CASSIQGSNSPLHF
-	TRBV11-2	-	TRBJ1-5	TGTGCCAGCAGCTTAGACGTGGGGCGCGGGACGGAGCCCCAGCATTTT	CASSLDVGRGTEPQHF
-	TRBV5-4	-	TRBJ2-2	TGTGCCAGCAGCTTTTATGGGCCCGGGGAGCTGTTTTTT	CASSFYGPGELFF
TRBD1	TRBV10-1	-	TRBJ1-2	TGCGCCAGCAGTCCATCGGGGGACAGATATGGCTACACCTTC	CASSPSGDRYGYTF
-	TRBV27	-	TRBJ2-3	TGTGCCAGCAGTTTATACCCCCGGGGCACAGATACGCAGTATTTT	CASSLYPRGTDTQYF